This TCR beta chain was recovered during a study of CD8 T cells in ankylosing spondylitis. This clonotype was seen ten or more times. Its target is not known. By quantitative 5'-RACE with molecular barcodes, the TCR beta libraries were made. TCRdb reanalysed the 5' RACE reads using MiXCR and keeps one entry per CDR3 protein. The table lists approximately 210,000 distinct CDR3 sequences, roughly 12% of them singletons. The CDR3 spans 13 residues. Trimming at V came to 5 bases and at J to 4 bases, leaving 5 bases not matched to a gene. Germline V gene data show CDR1 as MNHEY and CDR2 as SMNVEV (reference sequence). Study-wide results and caveats: As reported, disease-linked clones showed significant enrichment in matched ankylosing spondylitis synovial fluid. Typical of ankylosing spondylitis blood, it appeared, was a TCR beta motif of under 10 highly homologous variants.

What was sequenced was blood, either unsorted or a sorted T cell fraction (not recorded which). The clonotype was recovered from a male donor with ankylosing spondylitis or in good health (not recorded which). The V call is TRBV27, the J call TRBJ2-7; TRBD1 aligns across 7 bases. DNA of the CDR3: TGTGCCAGCAGTCTGGGACAGAATTACGAGCAGTACTTC. Translating it yields CASSLGQNYEQYF.